This entry features one TCR beta chain sequence. The antigen remains undetermined. The source of the sample is a study of CD8 T cells in Susac syndrome. Study-level findings and limits: The authors acknowledged that their TCR sequencing and HLA analysis involved a relatively small number of individuals.

V shed 1 base and J shed 1 base, with 10 bases lying between them. There are 15 residues in the CDR3. The V gene's germline CDR1 is MGHDK and CDR2 SYGVNS. RNA in amounts of roughly 0.5 to 1 ug was reverse transcribed with random hexamers. Multiplex PCR with immunoSEQ amplified the TCR beta CDR3 across 54 Vbeta and 13 Jbeta. Each CDR3 protein is one row after TCRdb ran MiXCR on the immunoSEQ multiplex PCR reads. The sample consists of 90,000 or so distinct CDR3 sequences, over 85% of them appearing once. The authors carried out high-throughput sequencing of TCR beta. They applied it to CD8+ and CD4+ T cells obtained from blood.

The clonotype comes from a human donor in good health. The rearrangement uses TRBV25-1 and TRBJ1-2; weak D call: TRBD1 (6 bases). The specimen was CD8+ T cells from PBMCs. The CDR3 nucleotides read TGTGCCAGCAGTGAATGGGGGGCAAGTAACTATGGCTACACCTTC. Encoded protein: CASSEWGASNYGYTF.